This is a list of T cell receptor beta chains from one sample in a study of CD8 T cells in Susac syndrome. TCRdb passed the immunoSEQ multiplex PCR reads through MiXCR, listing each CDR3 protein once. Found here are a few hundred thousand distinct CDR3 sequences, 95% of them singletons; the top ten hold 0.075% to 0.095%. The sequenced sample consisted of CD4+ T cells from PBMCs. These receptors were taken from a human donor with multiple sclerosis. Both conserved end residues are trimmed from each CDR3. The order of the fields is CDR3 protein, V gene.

ASSKGAGGNQPQH	TRBV12-3/TRBV12-4
ASSFMTSQETQY	TRBV5-1
SADRGYNNEQF	TRBV29-1
ASSGSGLAGGGEQY	TRBV28
ASQGSSYEQY	TRBV5-1
SAVTGANEQF	TRBV29-1
ASSLAGTSGGLWNEQF	TRBV7-9
ATSRDPGSLSNNEQF	TRBV15
SAATGTPVRST	TRBV20-1
SAARPGIEQY	TRBV20-1
ASSQEIRNQPQH	TRBV4-2
ASSLGSENSPLH	TRBV5-1
ASTSELF	TRBV2
ASSLHPGQAYEQY	TRBV14
ASSFTGNGYT	TRBV27
SVPGLSGANVLT	TRBV29-1
ASSAGTRQETQY	TRBV6-1
SARVPTNREQF	TRBV20-1
SLRQGTEPQYGYT	TRBV29-1
SVAGTGERYEQY	TRBV29-1
SCRGLANEQF	TRBV29-1
ASSLGGGAETQY	TRBV12-3/TRBV12-4
AWSETLGGKLF	TRBV30
ASSLGGGYEQY	TRBV28
SARDPQGVNEQY	TRBV20-1
SAPGPLIKADTQY	TRBV20-1
SSPSLTNTEAF	TRBV20-1
SVGQGDYEQY	TRBV29-1
ASSYGPLQPQH	TRBV6-5
ASSSGGRGTDTQY	TRBV7-9
ASSPLPGQTDEQY	TRBV18
ASSGGADEKLF	TRBV18
APRSLQPQH	TRBV9
ASSPHETGGRAF	TRBV28
ASSAGTRGEQY	TRBV25-1
ASSGSGRPETQY	TRBV12-3/TRBV12-4
SAREKDYRITDTQY	TRBV20-1
ASSLEIYTGELF	TRBV11-2
ASSQASGSTDTQY	TRBV3-1
SVGTPPNNEQF	TRBV29-1
SARGFSGGNTGELF	TRBV20-1
SAHNREQETQY	TRBV20-1
SARVGGTHYQETQY	TRBV20-1
ASSPRQSNSPLH	TRBV18
SVGTSGRVEQF	TRBV29-1
ASSPSGGGRRSTDTQY	TRBV5-1
AWSGTDRIYEKLF	TRBV30
SARQGRRLEAF	TRBV20-1
SASRWGIEVGEQY	TRBV20-1
ASSRHPQGAGGYT	TRBV3-1
ASSPSDYGYT	TRBV3-1
ASSLAEATSTDTQY	TRBV7-9
SVPVQPSGGNEQF	TRBV29-1
SVEGKDWGGIYEQY	TRBV29-1
ASSRDSHNQPQH	TRBV28
ASSRTPNTGELF	TRBV7-2
ASSRRQGHYGYT	TRBV3-1
ASSLGVAYGYT	TRBV5-1
ASSSGILPEQY	TRBV5-1